This TCR beta chain was found in a study of blood T cell repertoires in COVID-19. This CDR3 has 14 residues. Trimming removed 7 bases from V and 6 bases from J; junction bases left unmatched: 12. The germline CDR1 and CDR2 sequences are GTSNPN and SVGIG (reference sequence). Sequenced by immunoSEQ multiplex PCR; TCRdb stores in-frame clones only, minus some. The data hold about 440,000 clones, with 70% to 90% observed a single time. The clonotype originates from a woman aged 45-59 years with COVID-19, enrolled during active disease. The sequencing sample was made of peripheral blood. V is TRBV30 and J is TRBJ2-3, with 8 bases fitting TRBD2. The CDR3 loop reads CASTGTSGFDTQYF. The DNA of the CDR3 is TGTGCCTCCACCGGGACTAGTGGTTTCGATACGCAGTATTTT.